This TCR beta chain stems from a study of T cell responses to AZD1222 COVID-19 vaccine (dated by TCRdb to about 2021). Background on the whole study: Because spike-specific TCR depth and breadth did not differ between the two schedules, AZD1222 recipients who got a second dose at roughly 4 weeks were pooled with those who got a second dose at roughly 12 weeks. A total of over 230 trial participants underwent TCR sequencing, of whom more than 200 had received two doses of AZD1222 and some 25 had received two doses of the MenACWY control vaccine. Trial participants were enrolled by age into subgroups of 18-55, 56-69 and 70-plus years, and around 150, 29 and 61 TCR-sequenced participants, respectively, were included in these subgroups.

Points on this clone: There is no known antigen for this receptor. No qualities accompany the bases; no much larger clone lies one base away.

What the research found in general, with its limitations: Because no day 14 peak-response samples were available, repertoires were characterized only after the peak T cell response. Participants were mostly white British and included more females than males, and it was suggested by the authors that clonal diversity may have been underestimated. Reportedly, close to half of the unique spike-specific TCRs recognized epitopes lying outside the regions that are mutated in the B.1.351 and B.1.1.7 variants. The whole spike protein was spanned by vaccine-associated CD4 TCRs, and dominant responses were seen in regions 160-218 and 743-854. After two AZD1222 doses, spike-specific TCR breadth and depth were significantly higher than at day 0 and than in MenACWY recipients. Conclusions about previously exposed vaccinees were limited because only six or seven AZD1222 recipients were SARS-CoV-2 seropositive at baseline. The 56-69-year group was small, and its depth increase did not reach significance, likely because of low power.

The intended sense of this specimen's time point label: baseline before first vaccination. Vaccinee samples came from UK trials COV001 and COV002, including a single-blind randomized controlled phase 2/3 trial of AZD1222 (ChAdOx1 nCoV-19) in healthy adults. For TCRbeta chain sequencing, PBMC samples were collected from trial participants at day 0 and at day 28 after the second dose. The CDR3 regions of human TCRbeta chains were analyzed by immunosequencing. In the paper's pipeline: Repertoire TCRs were matched against a reference library of SARS-CoV-2-specific TCRs generated with the MIRA antigen-specificity platform. Breadth was defined as the fraction of unique TCRs that were SARS-CoV-2-associated, and depth was defined as the fraction of total T cells that were SARS-CoV-2-associated. Each spike-specific TCR was assigned to its reactive spike region and to a CD4 or CD8 class using the MIRA data. Log10-transformed breadth and depth values were compared by one-way ANOVA with Sidak's multiple comparisons tests. Entries here come from immuneACCESS through TCRdb and include only in-frame sequences with V and J called. Some clones fail to appear in such tables; in the studies checked, an unresolved V gene covers under half of the shortfall, and the cause of the remainder is unknown. V, J and clone size are taken as reported in that table, and D and trimming were inferred from the DNA itself. This sample is represented by 140,000 to 150,000 clones; 90% to 95% of them were singletons. The ten top clones hold around 1.9% of the sample.

CDR1 MNHEY and CDR2 SVGAGI were looked up in the germline V gene. Trimming leaves V shorter by 2 bases and J shorter by 6 bases, with the junction holding 6 bases beyond the gene matches. Its CDR3 holds 14 amino acids, cysteine through phenylalanine. Solely the CDR3 DNA is kept, with 42 bases framed from the first base. This specimen consisted of peripheral blood, obtained on day 0 of AZD1222 vaccination. The V and J genes are TRBV6-5 and TRBJ1-1, with TRBD1 matching 7 junction bases. The origin of this receptor is an adult in good health. The DNA sequence is TGTGCCAGCAGTTACGGGACAGTCGGGCCTGAAGCTTTCTTT. The translation is CASSYGTVGPEAFF.